The 4 T cell receptor beta chains presented below share a single source sample, sequenced in a study of blood T cells in healthy people across ages. PCR was performed a second time for about 7 to 12 cycles using a sample-barcoded 5' primer and a J-beta primer mix. A single record per CDR3 protein comes from TCRdb applying MiXCR to the 5' RACE reads. The sample consists of some 880,000 distinct CDR3 sequences, about 34% of them appearing once. Sequencing was done on a sample of blood. Source of these receptors: a man aged 18 to 30 in good health.

The chain recombines TRBV4-3 with TRBJ1-4; maybe TRBD1 (6 bases). V dropped 0 bases and J dropped 1 base, with 9 bases sitting between them. This CDR3 region has 16 residues. CDR1 and CDR2 from the germline V gene are LGHNA and YSLEER. CDR3 loop: CASSQEGAGTNEKLFF. CDR3 nucleotide sequence: TGCGCCAGCAGCCAAGAGGGGGCCGGAACTAATGAAAAACTGTTTTTT.

This clonotype was seen a handful of times. The chain employs TRBV20-1 and TRBJ1-4; 9 bases are a match to TRBD1. Losses at the gene ends were 6 bases for V and 3 bases for J; bases not matched to a gene: 5. CDR1 and CDR2 (germline): DFQATT, SNEGSKA (reference sequence). CDR3 size: 14 residues. The CDR3 spells CSARDREPNEKLFF. The CDR3 DNA sequence: TGCAGTGCCCGGGACAGGGAGCCTAATGAAAAACTGTTTTTT.

The rearrangement links TRBV5-1 to TRBJ1-2; possible D gene TRBD1, 5 bases. The germline CDR1 and CDR2 sequences are SGHRS and YFSETQ. Deletions cut 6 bases from V and 0 bases from J, with 9 bases between. The CDR3 consists of 13 residues. For the CDR3, the DNA is TGCGCCAGCACGGGACTCACTAACTATGGCTACACCTTC. Residues: CASTGLTNYGYTF.

As for this clonotype: A single base separates this from a much larger clone, so it may be a read error. The chain combines TRBV9 with TRBJ2-3, with TRBD2 matching 7 bases. Germline V lookup: CDR1 SGDLS, CDR2 YYNGEE. The CDR3 covers 12 residues. The CDR3 DNA is TGTGCCGGCAGCGGGGGCACAGATACGCAGTATTTT. This sequence encodes CAGSGGTDTQYF. The full variable domain, in which reference TRBV9 and TRBJ2-3 provide the parts outside the CDR3, is DSGVTQTPKHLITATGQRVTLRCSPRSGDLSVYWYQQSLDQGLQFLIQYYNGEERAKGNILERFSAQQFPDLHSELNLSSLELGDSALYFCAGSGGTDTQYFGPGTRLTVL.